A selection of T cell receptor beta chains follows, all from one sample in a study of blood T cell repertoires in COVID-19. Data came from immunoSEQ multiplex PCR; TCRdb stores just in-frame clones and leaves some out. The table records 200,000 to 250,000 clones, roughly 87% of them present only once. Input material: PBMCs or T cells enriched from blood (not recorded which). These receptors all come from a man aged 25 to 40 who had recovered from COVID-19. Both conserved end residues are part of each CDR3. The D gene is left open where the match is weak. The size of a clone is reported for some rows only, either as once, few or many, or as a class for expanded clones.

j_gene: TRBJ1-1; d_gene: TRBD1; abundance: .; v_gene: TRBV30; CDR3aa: CAWSKSTYLQTGTGAAFF; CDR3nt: TGTGCCTGGAGTAAATCCACCTACTTACAAACCGGGACAGGGGCAGCTTTCTTT
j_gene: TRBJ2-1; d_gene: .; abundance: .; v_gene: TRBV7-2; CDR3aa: CASSLVYGEQFF; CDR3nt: TGTGCCAGCAGCTTAGTATACGGTGAGCAGTTCTTC
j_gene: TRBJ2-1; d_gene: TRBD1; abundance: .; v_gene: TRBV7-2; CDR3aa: CASSSRQGQKEQFF; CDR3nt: TGTGCCAGCAGCTCCCGACAGGGGCAAAAAGAGCAGTTCTTC
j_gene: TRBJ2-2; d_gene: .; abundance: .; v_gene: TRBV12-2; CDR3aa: CASRLGLAGVTGELFF; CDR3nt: TGTGCAAGTCGCTTGGGACTAGCGGGAGTTACCGGGGAGCTGTTTTTT
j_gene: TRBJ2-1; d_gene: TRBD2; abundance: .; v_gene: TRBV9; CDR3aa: CASSVEIWREGGEQFF; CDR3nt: TGTGCCAGCAGCGTAGAAATCTGGCGGGAGGGAGGTGAGCAGTTCTTC
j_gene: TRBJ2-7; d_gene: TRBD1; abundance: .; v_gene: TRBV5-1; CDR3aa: CASSLPDRFVSYEQYF; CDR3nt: TGCGCCAGCAGCTTGCCGGACAGGTTCGTTTCCTACGAGCAGTACTTC
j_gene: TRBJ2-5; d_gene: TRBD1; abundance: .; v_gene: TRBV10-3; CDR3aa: CAAGTVGTQYF; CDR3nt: TGTGCCGCCGGGACAGTAGGGACCCAGTACTTC
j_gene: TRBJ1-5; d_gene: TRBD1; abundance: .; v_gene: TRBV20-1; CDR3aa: CSASLGGQGNQPQHF; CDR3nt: TGCAGTGCTAGTCTAGGGGGCCAAGGCAATCAGCCCCAGCATTTT
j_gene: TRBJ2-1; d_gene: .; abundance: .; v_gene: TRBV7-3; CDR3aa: CASSLTGSGAYNEQFF; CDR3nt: TGTGCCAGCAGCTTAACGGGGTCGGGGGCCTACAATGAGCAGTTCTTC
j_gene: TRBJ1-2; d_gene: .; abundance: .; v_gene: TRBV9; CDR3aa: CASSATPDLSHYGYTF; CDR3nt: TGTGCCAGCAGCGCCACACCCGACTTGAGTCACTATGGCTACACCTTC
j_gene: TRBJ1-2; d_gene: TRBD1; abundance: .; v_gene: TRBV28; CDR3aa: CASSLVARGNGYTF; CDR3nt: TGTGCCAGCAGTTTAGTTGCCAGGGGGAATGGCTACACCTTC
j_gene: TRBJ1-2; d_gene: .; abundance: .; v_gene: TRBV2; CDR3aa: CASSEADSNYGYTF; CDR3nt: TGTGCCAGCAGTGAAGCGGACAGCAACTATGGCTACACCTTC
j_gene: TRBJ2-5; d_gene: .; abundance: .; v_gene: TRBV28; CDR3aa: CASSLWRAAGETQYF; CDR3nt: TGTGCCAGCAGTTTATGGCGGGCCGCGGGGGAGACCCAGTACTTC
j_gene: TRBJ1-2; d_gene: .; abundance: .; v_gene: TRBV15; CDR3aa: CATSPLVRGRLYGYTF; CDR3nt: TGTGCCACCAGCCCGCTTGTGCGGGGGCGGCTGTATGGCTACACCTTC
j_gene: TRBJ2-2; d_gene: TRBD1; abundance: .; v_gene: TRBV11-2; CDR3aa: CASSSLLGQGAGELFF; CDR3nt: TGTGCCAGCAGCTCCCTCCTTGGACAGGGGGCCGGGGAGCTGTTTTTT
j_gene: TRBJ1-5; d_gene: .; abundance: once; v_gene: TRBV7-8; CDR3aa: CASSLGGGPQHF; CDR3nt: TGTGCCAGCAGCTTAGGCGGCGGGCCCCAGCATTTT
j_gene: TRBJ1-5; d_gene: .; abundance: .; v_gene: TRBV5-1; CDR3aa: CASSLSGDQPQHF; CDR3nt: TGCGCCAGCAGCTTGTCAGGGGATCAGCCCCAGCATTTT
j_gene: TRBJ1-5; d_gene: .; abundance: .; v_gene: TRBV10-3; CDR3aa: CAISESSGPRNQPQHF; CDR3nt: TGTGCCATCAGTGAGTCATCAGGCCCTCGCAATCAGCCCCAGCATTTT
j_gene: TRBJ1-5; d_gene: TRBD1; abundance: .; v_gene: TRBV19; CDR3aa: CASRDRPNSNQPQHF; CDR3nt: TGTGCCAGCAGGGACAGACCAAATAGCAATCAGCCCCAGCATTTT
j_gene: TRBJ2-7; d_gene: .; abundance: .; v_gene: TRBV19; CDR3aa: CASKRVAGTRNSYEQYF; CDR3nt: TGTGCCAGTAAGAGGGTTGCCGGGACAAGGAACTCCTACGAGCAGTACTTC
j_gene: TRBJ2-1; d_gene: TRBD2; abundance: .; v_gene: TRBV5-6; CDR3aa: CASSSSGRALSEQFF; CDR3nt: TGTGCCAGCAGCTCTAGCGGGAGGGCCCTAAGTGAGCAGTTCTTC
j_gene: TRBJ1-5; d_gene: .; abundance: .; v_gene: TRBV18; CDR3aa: CASSLYGAGADQPQHF; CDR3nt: TGTGCCAGCTCACTATATGGGGCAGGGGCCGATCAGCCCCAGCATTTT
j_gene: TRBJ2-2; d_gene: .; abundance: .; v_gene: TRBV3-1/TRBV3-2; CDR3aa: CASSQEGGNTGELFF; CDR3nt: TGTGCCAGCAGCCAAGAAGGCGGTAACACCGGGGAGCTGTTTTTT
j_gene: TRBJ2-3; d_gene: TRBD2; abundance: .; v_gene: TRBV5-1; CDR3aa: CASSLSPPTSGSTDTQYF; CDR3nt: TGCGCCAGCAGCTTATCCCCCCCGACTAGCGGAAGCACAGATACGCAGTATTTT
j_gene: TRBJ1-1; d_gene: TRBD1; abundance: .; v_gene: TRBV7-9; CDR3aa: CASSGQGRETEAFF; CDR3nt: TGTGCCAGCAGTGGACAGGGGCGAGAAACTGAAGCTTTCTTT
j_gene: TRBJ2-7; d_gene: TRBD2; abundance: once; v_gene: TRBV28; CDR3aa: CASRVAGPSYEQYF; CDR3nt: TGTGCCAGCAGGGTAGCGGGACCCTCCTACGAGCAGTACTTC
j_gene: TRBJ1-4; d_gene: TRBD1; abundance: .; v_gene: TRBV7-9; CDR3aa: CASSFLKTGDNEKLFF; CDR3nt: TGTGCCAGCAGCTTCCTCAAGACAGGGGATAATGAAAAACTGTTTTTT
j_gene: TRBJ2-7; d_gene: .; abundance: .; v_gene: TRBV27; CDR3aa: CASSPWTGDLF; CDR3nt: TGTGCCAGCAGTCCTTGGACGGGAGACTTATTC
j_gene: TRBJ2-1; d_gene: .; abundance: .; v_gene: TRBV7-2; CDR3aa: CASRRGGGSNNEQFF; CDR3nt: TGTGCCAGCAGGAGGGGGGGTGGCAGTAACAATGAGCAGTTCTTC
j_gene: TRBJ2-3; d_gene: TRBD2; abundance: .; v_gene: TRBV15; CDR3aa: CATSRDRGSSGGAEDTQYF; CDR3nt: TGTGCCACCAGCAGAGACCGGGGATCTAGCGGGGGGGCGGAAGATACGCAGTATTTT
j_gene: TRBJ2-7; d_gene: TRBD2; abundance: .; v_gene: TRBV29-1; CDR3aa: CSVAGLAAYEQYF; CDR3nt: TGCAGCGTTGCGGGACTAGCGGCTTACGAGCAGTACTTC
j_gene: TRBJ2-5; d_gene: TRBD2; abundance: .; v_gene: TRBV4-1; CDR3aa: CASSQSPASGRGETQYF; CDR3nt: TGCGCCAGCAGCCAGAGCCCCGCTAGCGGGAGGGGGGAGACCCAGTACTTC
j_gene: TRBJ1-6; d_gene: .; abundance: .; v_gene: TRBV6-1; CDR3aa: CASSEAGHQNSPLHF; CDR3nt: TGTGCCAGCAGTGAAGCGGGACACCAAAATTCACCCCTCCACTTT
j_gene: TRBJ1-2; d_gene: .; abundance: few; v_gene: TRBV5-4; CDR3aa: CASSPDGRGGYTF; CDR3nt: TGTGCCAGCAGCCCGGACGGACGCGGGGGCTACACCTTC
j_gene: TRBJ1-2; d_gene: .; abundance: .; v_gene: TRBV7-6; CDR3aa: CASSFSAGGEGYGYTF; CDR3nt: TGTGCCAGCAGCTTCTCAGCCGGGGGGGAGGGCTATGGCTACACCTTC
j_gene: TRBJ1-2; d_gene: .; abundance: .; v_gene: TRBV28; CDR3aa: CASSSPTGTHYGYTF; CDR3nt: TGTGCCAGCAGTTCGCCGACAGGAACTCATTATGGCTACACCTTC
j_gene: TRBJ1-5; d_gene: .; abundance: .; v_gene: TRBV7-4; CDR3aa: CASSDAKGGGSNQPQHF; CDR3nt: TGCGCCAGCAGCGACGCAAAAGGGGGGGGGAGCAATCAGCCCCAGCATTTT
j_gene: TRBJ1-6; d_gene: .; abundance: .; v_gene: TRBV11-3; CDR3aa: CASSFGQILNNSPLHF; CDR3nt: TGTGCCAGCAGCTTTGGGCAGATCCTTAATAATTCACCCCTCCACTTT
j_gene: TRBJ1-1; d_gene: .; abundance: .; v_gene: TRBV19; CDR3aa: CASSFKNTEAFF; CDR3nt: TGTGCCAGTAGTTTTAAGAACACTGAAGCTTTCTTT
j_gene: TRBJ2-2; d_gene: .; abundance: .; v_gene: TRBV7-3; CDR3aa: CASSLRVRGSTGELFF; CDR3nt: TGTGCCAGCAGCTTAAGGGTGCGGGGTAGTACCGGGGAGCTGTTTTTT
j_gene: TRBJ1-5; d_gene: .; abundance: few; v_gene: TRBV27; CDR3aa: CASSLRAQSNQPQHF; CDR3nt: TGTGCCAGCAGTTTGAGGGCCCAGAGCAATCAGCCCCAGCATTTT
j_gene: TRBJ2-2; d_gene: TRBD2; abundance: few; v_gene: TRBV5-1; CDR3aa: CASSLALAGGPTGELFF; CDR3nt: TGCGCCAGCAGCTTGGCCCTAGCGGGAGGGCCCACCGGGGAGCTGTTTTTT
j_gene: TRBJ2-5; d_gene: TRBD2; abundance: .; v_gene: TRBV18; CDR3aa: CASSLGLAGGPFETQYF; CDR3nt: TGTGCCAGCTCACTCGGACTAGCGGGAGGGCCGTTTGAGACCCAGTACTTC
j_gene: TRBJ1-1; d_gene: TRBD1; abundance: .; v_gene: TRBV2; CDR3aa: CASSERDSRTEAFF; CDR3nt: TGTGCCAGCAGTGAAAGGGACAGTCGAACTGAAGCTTTCTTT
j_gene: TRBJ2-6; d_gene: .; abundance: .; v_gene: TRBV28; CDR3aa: CASSHLRAGANVLTF; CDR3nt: TGTGCCAGCAGTCATCTCAGGGCGGGGGCCAACGTCCTGACTTTC
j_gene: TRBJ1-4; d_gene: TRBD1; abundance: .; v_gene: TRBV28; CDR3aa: CASFSRGVSNEKLFF; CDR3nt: TGTGCCAGCTTCTCCAGGGGGGTTTCTAATGAAAAACTGTTTTTT
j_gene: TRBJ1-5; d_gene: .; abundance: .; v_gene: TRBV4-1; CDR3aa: CASSLGGSQYSNQPQHF; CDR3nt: TGCGCCAGCAGTCTGGGTGGGAGTCAGTATAGCAATCAGCCCCAGCATTTT
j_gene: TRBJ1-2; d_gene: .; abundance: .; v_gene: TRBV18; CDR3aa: CASSPPRYGYTF; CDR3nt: TGTGCCAGCTCACCTCCCCGCTATGGCTACACCTTC
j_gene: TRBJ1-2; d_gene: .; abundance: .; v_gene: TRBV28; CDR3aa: CASRPPGQTNYGYTF; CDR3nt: TGTGCCAGCAGACCACCCGGACAGACTAACTATGGCTACACCTTC
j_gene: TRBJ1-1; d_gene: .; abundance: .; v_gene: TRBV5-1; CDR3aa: CASSLDRVTFF; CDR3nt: TGCGCCAGCAGCTTGGACAGGGTGACTTTCTTT
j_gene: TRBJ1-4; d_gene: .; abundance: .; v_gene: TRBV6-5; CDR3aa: CASNPRSRTVEKLFF; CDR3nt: TGTGCCAGCAATCCCCGTTCTCGGACAGTTGAAAAACTGTTTTTT
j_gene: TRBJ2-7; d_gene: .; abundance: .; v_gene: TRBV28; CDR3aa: CASSLASGPGNEQYF; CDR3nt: TGTGCCAGCAGTTTAGCGTCAGGCCCCGGGAACGAGCAGTACTTC
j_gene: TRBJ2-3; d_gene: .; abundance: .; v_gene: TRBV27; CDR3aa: CASRLTVTSPSTDTQYF; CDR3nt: TGTGCCAGCAGATTGACAGTGACTAGTCCTAGCACAGATACGCAGTATTTT
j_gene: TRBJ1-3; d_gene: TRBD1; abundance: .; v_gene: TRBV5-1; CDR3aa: CASSTGGSGNTIYF; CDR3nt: TGCGCCAGCAGCACAGGGGGTTCTGGAAACACCATATATTTT
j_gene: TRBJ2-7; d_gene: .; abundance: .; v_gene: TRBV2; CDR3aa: CASTPPTGQGSGQYF; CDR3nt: TGTGCCAGCACACCGCCGACTGGCCAGGGTTCAGGGCAGTACTTC
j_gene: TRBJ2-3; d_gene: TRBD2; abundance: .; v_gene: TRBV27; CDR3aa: CASTTSGGPRDTQYF; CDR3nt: TGTGCCAGCACGACTAGCGGGGGACCCAGGGATACGCAGTATTTT
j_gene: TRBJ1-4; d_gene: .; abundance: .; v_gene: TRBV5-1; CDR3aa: CASSPLGRTATNEKLFF; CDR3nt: TGCGCCAGCTCCCCTCTGGGCAGGACTGCAACTAATGAAAAACTGTTTTTT